These 14 T cell receptor beta chains came from one sample sequenced in a study of shared clonotypes between healthy human individuals. Only in-frame clones appear in the TCRdb table, and some are missing; sequencing was by immunoSEQ multiplex PCR. Of 2 million to 2.5 million clones listed, around 95% are singletons. Sample: naive CD4+ T cells sorted from blood. Subset defined: CD45RA+ positively selected. Source of these receptors: a man between 18 and 35 years old in good health.

CDR3 sequence reads: CASRTPGQTTYEQYF. DNA of the CDR3: TGTGCCAGCAGGACACCGGGACAGACAACCTACGAGCAGTACTTC. The chain joins TRBV6-1 to TRBJ2-7, with TRBD1 identical over 7 bases. The CDR3 is 15 amino acids. Germline CDR1 and CDR2: MNHNS and SASEGT. Trimming removed 6 bases from V and 2 bases from J; junction bases left unmatched: 10.

To note about this clone: One junction end disagrees with the germline gene, perhaps due to a read error. V usage is TRBV29-1 and J usage is TRBJ2-7; D is uncertain. Germline CDR1 reads SQVTM; CDR2 reads ANQGSEA. There are 14 residues in the CDR3. CDR3 sequence (DNA): TGCAGCCTTGACGCCTCGGTTAACAAGAGGGAGCAGTACTTC. The encoded protein is CSLDASVNKREQYF.

The chain uses TRBV10-3 and TRBJ1-5; D might be TRBD1 (5 bases). CDR1 and CDR2 (germline): ENHRY, SYGVKD. This CDR3 region has 13 residues. The V and J ends lost 3 bases and 7 bases respectively, with 10 bases between them. This chain's CDR3 is CAISEQVPQPQHF. In DNA, the CDR3 is TGTGCCATCAGTGAACAGGTGCCCCAGCCCCAGCATTTT.

The V and J genes are TRBV11-3 and TRBJ1-5, with 12 bases matching TRBD1. Germline CDR1 and CDR2: SGHNT and YENEEA. The CDR3 loop spans 15 amino acids. V gave up 7 bases and J gave up 7 bases; unmatched junction bases: 8. CDR3 in DNA: TGTGCCAGCATGACCGGGACAGGGGGCAGACAGCCCCAGCATTTT. Protein sequence: CASMTGTGGRQPQHF.

This clone was detected only once. The same CDR3 arises from other DNA sequences in this sample as well. V is TRBV7-9 and J is TRBJ1-1, with 7 bases aligning to TRBD1. After removal of 5 bases from V and 2 bases from J, the junction contained 5 bases not matched to a gene. Germline V gives CDR1 SEHNR, CDR2 FQNEAQ (reference sequence). The CDR3 contains 14 residues. For the CDR3, the DNA is TGTGCCAGCAGCCGTGACAGGGTAAACACTGAAGCTTTCTTT. Translated, it gives CASSRDRVNTEAFF.

Only one count was recorded for this clone. The V gene is TRBV4-3, the J gene TRBJ2-7; TRBD2 agrees at 11 bases. Trimming cost V 4 bases and J 6 bases; bases outside gene matches: 11. The CDR3 loop spans 16 amino acids. Germline loops: CDR1 LGHNA, CDR2 YSLEER. CDR3 nucleotide sequence: TGCGCCAGCAGCCGACGTATAGCGGGAGGGCCGGGCGAGCAGTACTTC. Translated, it gives CASSRRIAGGPGEQYF.

The J gene is TRBJ1-3, the V gene TRBV6-5; possible D gene TRBD1, 5 bases. This CDR3 comprises 15 residues. Germline loops: CDR1 MNHEY, CDR2 SVGAGI. Trimming pared 6 bases from V and 0 bases from J, leaving 12 bases between. CDR3 DNA sequence: TGTGCCAGCAGAACAAGTGGGGGCTCTGGAAACACCATATATTTT. It is translated as CASRTSGGSGNTIYF.

J is TRBJ2-7 and V is TRBV2, with 11 nucleotides matching TRBD2. Germline V CDR1 and CDR2: SNHLY, FYNNEI. This CDR3 region has 16 residues. The V gene end was trimmed by 5 bases and the J gene end by 3 bases; junction bases not matched to a gene: 9. CDR3 sequence (DNA): TGTGCCAGCAGTTACACGCCTCTAGCGGGAGGCTACGAGCAGTACTTC. Amino acids: CASSYTPLAGGYEQYF.

CDR3 nucleotides: TGTGCCAGCGAGACTAACTATGGCTACACCTTC. Amino acids: CASETNYGYTF. V gene TRBV2 combines with J gene TRBJ1-2; D uncertain. V shed 8 bases and J shed 0 bases, with 4 bases lying between them. This CDR3 has 11 amino acids. From germline, CDR1 is SNHLY and CDR2 FYNNEI. Drawing the rest from reference TRBV2 and TRBJ1-2, the complete variable domain is EPEVTQTPSHQVTQMGQEVILRCVPISNHLYFYWYRQILGQKVEFLVSFYNNEISEKSEIFDDQFSVERPDGSNFTLKIRSTKLEDSAMYFCASETNYGYTFGSGTRLTVV.

CDR3: CASSLGTFDGELFF. Here the CDR3 DNA reads TGTGCCAGCAGTTTAGGTACTTTCGACGGGGAGCTGTTTTTT. This sequence joins TRBV27 and TRBJ2-2; D gene unclear. This CDR3 comprises 14 residues. Germline CDR1 MNHEY, CDR2 SMNVEV (reference sequence). Trimming removed 2 bases at V and 7 bases at J, with 11 bases between.

This clone has just a few counts. The sample has other DNA sequences that encode this CDR3 too. The rearrangement uses TRBV2 and TRBJ2-5; no clear D gene. In germline, CDR1 is SNHLY, CDR2 FYNNEI. V lost 6 bases and J 3 bases, leaving 5 bases between the germline ends. The CDR3 runs 11 residues. The CDR3 DNA follows: TGTGCCAGCAGCAGAGAAGAGACCCAGTACTTC. Encoded protein: CASSREETQYF.

Concerning this clone: Other DNA sequences from this sample encode an identical CDR3 as well. This chain connects TRBV19 to TRBJ2-2; D ambiguous. Germline V gives CDR1 LNHDA, CDR2 SQIVND (reference sequence). V gave up 1 base and J gave up 3 bases, with 6 bases separating them. The CDR3 has 14 residues. The CDR3 sequence is CASSIGRDTGELFF. The CDR3 coding sequence is TGTGCCAGTAGTATAGGTCGGGACACCGGGGAGCTGTTTTTT.

The rearrangement uses TRBV28 and TRBJ2-1; TRBD2 agrees at 8 bases. Germline V gene sequence: CDR1 MDHEN, CDR2 SYDVKM. The CDR3 is 16 residues long. V shed 5 bases and J 7 bases; nucleotides not matched to a gene: 13. In nucleotides, the CDR3 is TGTGCCAGCAGTGCCCCGGGGGGGGGCTACGGGAATGAGCAGTTCTTC. This translates into CASSAPGGGYGNEQFF.

The V call is TRBV5-1, the J call TRBJ2-1; 7 bases are shared with TRBD1. The CDR3 length is 14 residues. Losses at the gene ends were 0 bases for V and 15 bases for J; bases not matched to a gene: 12. Germline V lookup: CDR1 SGHRS, CDR2 YFSETQ. The CDR3 is CASSLDRGAFFGFF. Written as DNA, the CDR3 is TGCGCCAGCAGCTTGGACAGGGGAGCATTCTTCGGGTTCTTC.